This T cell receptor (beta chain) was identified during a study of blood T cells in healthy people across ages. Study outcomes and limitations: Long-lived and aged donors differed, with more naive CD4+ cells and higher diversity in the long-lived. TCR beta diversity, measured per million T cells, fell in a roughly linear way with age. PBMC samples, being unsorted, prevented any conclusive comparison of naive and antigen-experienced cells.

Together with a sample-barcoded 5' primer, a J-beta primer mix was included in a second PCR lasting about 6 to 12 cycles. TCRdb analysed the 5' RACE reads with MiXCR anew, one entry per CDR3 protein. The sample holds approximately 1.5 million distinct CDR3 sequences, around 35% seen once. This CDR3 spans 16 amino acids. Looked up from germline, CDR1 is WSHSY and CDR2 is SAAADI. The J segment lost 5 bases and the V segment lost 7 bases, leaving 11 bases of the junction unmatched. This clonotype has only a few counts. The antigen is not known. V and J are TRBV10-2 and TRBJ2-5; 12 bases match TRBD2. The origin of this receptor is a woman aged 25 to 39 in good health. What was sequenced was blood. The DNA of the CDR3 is TGCGCCAGCAAGCCCTGGACTAGCGGGATTGGGGAGACCCAGTACTTC. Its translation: CASKPWTSGIGETQYF.